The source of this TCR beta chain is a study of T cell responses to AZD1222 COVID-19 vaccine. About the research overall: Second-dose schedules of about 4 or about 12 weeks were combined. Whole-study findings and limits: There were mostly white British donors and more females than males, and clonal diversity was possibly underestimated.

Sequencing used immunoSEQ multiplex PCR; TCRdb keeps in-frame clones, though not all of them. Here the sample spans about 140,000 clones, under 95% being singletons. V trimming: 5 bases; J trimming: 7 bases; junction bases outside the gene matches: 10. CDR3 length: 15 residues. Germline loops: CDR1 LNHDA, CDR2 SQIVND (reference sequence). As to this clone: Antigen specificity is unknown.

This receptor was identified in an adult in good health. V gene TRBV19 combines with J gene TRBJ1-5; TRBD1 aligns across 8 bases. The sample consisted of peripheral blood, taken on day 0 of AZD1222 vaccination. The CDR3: CASSATGGARQPQHF. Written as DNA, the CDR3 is TGTGCCAGTAGTGCCACAGGGGGGGCTCGACAGCCCCAGCATTTT.